The rows below give T cell receptor beta chains drawn from one sample of a study of vaccination and CD4 T cells after COVID-19. These receptors have no known antigen. TCRdb itself ran the PCR reads through MiXCR, one entry per CDR3 protein. The sample records fewer than 15,000 distinct CDR3 sequences, roughly 59% being singletons. The specimen sequenced was CD4+ T cells from blood, cultured in vitro. The receptors were gathered from a human donor who had recovered from COVID-19. CDR3s include the opening cysteine and the closing phenylalanine or tryptophan. A D gene is named only where the DNA matches it firmly. Expanded clones are given a class, and other clones once, few, many or no size at all.

>TRBJ2-5|TRBV27|-|-
CASSFAPGTRKETQYF
TGTGCCAGCAGTTTCGCACCGGGGACACGCAAAGAGACCCAGTACTTC
>TRBJ2-7|TRBV5-4|-|-
CAVGGGGNTYEQYF
TGTGCAGTGGGGGGTGGCGGGAATACCTACGAGCAGTACTTC
>TRBJ2-6|TRBV20-1|-|TRBD1
CSALDRAGANVLTF
TGCAGTGCGCTGGACAGGGCTGGGGCCAACGTCCTGACTTTC
>TRBJ1-1|TRBV5-4|once|-
CASSSQRLGMNTEAFF
TGTGCCAGCAGCTCGCAGCGATTGGGGATGAACACTGAGGCTTTCTTT
>TRBJ1-6|TRBV20-1|-|TRBD1
CSLFPGQGLWSPLHF
TGCAGCTTATTTCCCGGACAGGGTCTTTGGTCACCCCTCCACTTT
>TRBJ2-2|TRBV11-3|-|-
CASRDANTGELFF
TGTGCCAGCAGGGACGCGAACACCGGGGAGCTGTTTTTT
>TRBJ2-2|TRBV4-2|once|-
CASSQVLLGELFF
TGTGCCAGCAGCCAAGTCCTACTCGGGGAGCTGTTTTTT
>TRBJ2-3|TRBV6-1|-|TRBD1
CASSLQGRPSTDTQYF
TGTGCCAGCAGTCTACAGGGGCGGCCTAGCACAGATACGCAGTATTTT
>TRBJ2-1|TRBV25-1|-|-
CASSEGTSRGNEQFF
TGTGCCAGCAGTGAAGGGACCTCGAGGGGCAATGAGCAGTTCTTC
>TRBJ2-3|TRBV6-1|few|-
CASSEVLSAISTDTQYF
TGTGCCAGCAGTGAAGTTTTATCAGCGATTAGCACAGATACGCAGTATTTT
>TRBJ2-5|TRBV7-9|few|TRBD1
CASSSRTGLETQYF
TGTGCCAGCAGCTCACGGACAGGGCTGGAGACCCAGTACTTC
>TRBJ1-1|TRBV7-3|-|-
CASSSIVGAKGFF
TGTGCCAGCAGCTCAATCGTCGGGGCTAAAGGTTTCTTT
>TRBJ1-1|TRBV12-3/TRBV12-4|-|TRBD1
CASSSPGGLNTEAFF
TGTGCCAGCAGTTCCCCAGGGGGCCTGAACACTGAAGCTTTCTTT
>TRBJ1-5|TRBV6-1|-|TRBD1
CASQLQGASPSRNQPQHF
TGTGCCAGCCAACTTCAGGGGGCTTCCCCCTCCCGCAATCAGCCCCAGCATTTT
>TRBJ2-3|TRBV3-1|-|-
CASRHRNTDTQYF
TGTGCCAGCAGGCACAGGAACACAGATACGCAGTATTTT
>TRBJ1-5|TRBV20-1|-|TRBD1
CSAWDRGRGKGQPQHF
TGCAGTGCCTGGGACAGGGGGCGCGGGAAGGGTCAGCCCCAGCATTTT
>TRBJ2-1|TRBV20-1|once|-
CSARPGAYLDEQFF
TGCAGTGCCCGACCGGGGGCCTATCTCGATGAGCAGTTCTTC
>TRBJ2-2|TRBV7-9|-|-
CASSPMTGELFF
TGTGCCAGCAGCCCCATGACCGGGGAGCTGTTTTTT
>TRBJ1-2|TRBV19|-|TRBD1
CASRPTGEYGYTF
TGTGCCAGTAGACCGACAGGGGAATATGGCTACACCTTC
>TRBJ1-6|TRBV20-1|-|-
CSARSESDNSPLHF
TGCAGTGCTAGATCGGAATCCGATAATTCACCCCTCCACTTT
>TRBJ2-2|TRBV28|-|TRBD2
CASSLGLAGVTGELFF
TGTGCCAGCAGTTTGGGACTAGCGGGAGTTACCGGGGAGCTGTTTTTT
>TRBJ1-1|TRBV20-1|-|-
CSASLIRMNTEAFF
TGCAGTGCTAGTTTAATCCGAATGAACACTGAAGCTTTCTTT
>TRBJ2-5|TRBV2|-|TRBD2
CASSTGRGGGKETQYF
TGTGCCAGCAGCACGGGGCGGGGGGGAGGGAAAGAGACCCAGTACTTC
>TRBJ2-1|TRBV20-1|-|-
CSADVGPTSYNEQFF
TGCAGTGCTGATGTAGGACCCACGTCCTACAATGAGCAGTTCTTC
>TRBJ2-7|TRBV19|few|TRBD1
CASGTGSEQYF
TGTGCCAGTGGGACAGGGAGCGAGCAGTACTTC
>TRBJ2-7|TRBV6-1|-|-
CASSEFPLTTRYEQYF
TGTGCCAGCAGTGAATTCCCCCTCACGACTAGATACGAGCAGTACTTC
>TRBJ2-3|TRBV23-1|once|-
CASSQSWGRGYTDTQYF
TGCGCCAGCAGTCAATCTTGGGGAAGAGGCTACACAGATACGCAGTATTTT
>TRBJ2-2|TRBV10-3|-|TRBD2
CAISERGTSGRSGTGELFF
TGTGCCATCAGTGAGAGGGGGACTAGCGGGAGAAGCGGCACCGGGGAGCTGTTTTTT